This is a list of T cell receptor beta chains from one sample in a study of regulatory T cells in long-lasting Graves disease. MiXCR was run by TCRdb on the multiplex PCR reads, yielding one entry per CDR3 protein. The table shows hundreds of thousands of distinct CDR3 sequences, with 15% to 20% occurring only once. This sample was shared with a second study, whose subject was T cells in Graves' hyperthyroidism and ophthalmopathy.

The sample was peripheral blood mononuclear cells (PBMCs), taken at new diagnosis, from a patient treated with antithyroid drugs. Source of these receptors: a man younger than 35 with Graves disease. CDR3s include the opening cysteine and the closing phenylalanine or tryptophan. A D gene is named only where the DNA matches it firmly. The size field is filled for only some rows; it gives once, few, many or a size class.

d_gene: .; v_gene: TRBV6-2/TRBV6-3; j_gene: TRBJ1-1; abundance: many; CDR3nt: TGTGCCAGCAGGGGTGGGCGGGCGAACACTGAAGCTTTCTTT; CDR3aa: CASRGGRANTEAFF
d_gene: .; v_gene: TRBV11-3; j_gene: TRBJ2-7; abundance: many; CDR3nt: TGTGCCAGCAGCTTAGACCGCACCAACGAGCAGTACTTC; CDR3aa: CASSLDRTNEQYF
d_gene: .; v_gene: TRBV5-1; j_gene: TRBJ1-1; abundance: many; CDR3nt: TGCGCCAGCAGCCCAGCGGTCGGCGAGGTCACTGAAGCTTTCTTT; CDR3aa: CASSPAVGEVTEAFF
d_gene: .; v_gene: TRBV12-3/TRBV12-4; j_gene: TRBJ1-1; abundance: many; CDR3nt: TGTGCCAGCAGTCCGAGTGGGGAGGTTCCTGAAGCTTTCTTT; CDR3aa: CASSPSGEVPEAFF
d_gene: .; v_gene: TRBV3-1; j_gene: TRBJ1-4; abundance: many; CDR3nt: TGTGCCAGCAGCCAACCCAACGAAAGTTTTGAAAAACTGTTTTTT; CDR3aa: CASSQPNESFEKLFF
d_gene: .; v_gene: TRBV2; j_gene: TRBJ2-5; abundance: many; CDR3nt: TGTGCCAGCAGTGAAGCTGGGCTGGGGGGCGGGACCCAGTACTTC; CDR3aa: CASSEAGLGGGTQYF
d_gene: .; v_gene: TRBV18; j_gene: TRBJ1-2; abundance: many; CDR3nt: TGTGCCAGCTCCCCTCCGGGACCACCTGTGGGCTACACCTTC; CDR3aa: CASSPPGPPVGYTF
d_gene: .; v_gene: TRBV7-8; j_gene: TRBJ2-7; abundance: many; CDR3nt: TGTGCCAGCAGCCCAGGTAGGAGTAGCGAACTACAGTTCTACGAGCAGTACTTC; CDR3aa: CASSPGRSSELQFYEQYF
d_gene: .; v_gene: TRBV9; j_gene: TRBJ1-1; abundance: .; CDR3nt: TGTGCCAGCAGCGTAGCCCCGGCGGGCACTGAAGCTTTCTTT; CDR3aa: CASSVAPAGTEAFF
d_gene: TRBD2; v_gene: TRBV5-1; j_gene: TRBJ2-5; abundance: many; CDR3nt: TGCGCCAGCAGCTTGTCGCTAGCTCACTCGGGGGGGACCCAGTACTTC; CDR3aa: CASSLSLAHSGGTQYF
d_gene: .; v_gene: TRBV27; j_gene: TRBJ1-1; abundance: few; CDR3nt: TGTGCCAGCAGAGCACAGGGACCTGAAGCTTTCTTT; CDR3aa: CASRAQGPEAFF
d_gene: .; v_gene: TRBV7-3; j_gene: TRBJ2-1; abundance: few; CDR3nt: TGTGCCAGCAGCTTATTCGGGGGCGGAGGGAGTGAGCAGTTCTTC; CDR3aa: CASSLFGGGGSEQFF
d_gene: TRBD1; v_gene: TRBV6-1; j_gene: TRBJ1-2; abundance: many; CDR3nt: TGTGCCAGCAGTGGAGTGCAGGGGGCCCTCACCTTC; CDR3aa: CASSGVQGALTF
d_gene: .; v_gene: TRBV12-3/TRBV12-4; j_gene: TRBJ1-4; abundance: .; CDR3nt: TGTGCCAGCAGTTCATCCGGGACGTTAAAGGACCCAACTAATGAAAAACTGTTTTTT; CDR3aa: CASSSSGTLKDPTNEKLFF
d_gene: .; v_gene: TRBV6-1; j_gene: TRBJ1-5; abundance: few; CDR3nt: TGTGCCAGCAGTGAAGCGCTTGATCTGGGGCCCCAGCATTTT; CDR3aa: CASSEALDLGPQHF
d_gene: TRBD2; v_gene: TRBV20-1; j_gene: TRBJ2-1; abundance: .; CDR3nt: TGCAGCGCAGTTGGTGTAGCGGGAGTCAATGAGCAGTTCTTC; CDR3aa: CSAVGVAGVNEQFF
d_gene: .; v_gene: TRBV11-2; j_gene: TRBJ2-7; abundance: many; CDR3nt: TGTGCCAGCAGCTTACCCTGGACGGGATCCTACGAGCAGTACTTC; CDR3aa: CASSLPWTGSYEQYF
d_gene: .; v_gene: TRBV7-9; j_gene: TRBJ2-3; abundance: many; CDR3nt: TGTGCCAGCAGCCCGATGGATACGCAGTATTTT; CDR3aa: CASSPMDTQYF
d_gene: TRBD2; v_gene: TRBV2; j_gene: TRBJ2-3; abundance: many; CDR3nt: TGTGCCAGCCTAGCGGAGCAAAGCACAGATACGCAGTATTTT; CDR3aa: CASLAEQSTDTQYF
d_gene: TRBD1; v_gene: TRBV19; j_gene: TRBJ2-1; abundance: few; CDR3nt: TGTGCCAGTAGACGTCCCGGGACAGGGAGCAATGAGCAGTTCTTC; CDR3aa: CASRRPGTGSNEQFF
d_gene: TRBD2; v_gene: TRBV4-1; j_gene: TRBJ2-7; abundance: .; CDR3nt: TGCGCCAGCAGCCAGCCTAGGACTAGCGCCTACGAGCAGTACTTC; CDR3aa: CASSQPRTSAYEQYF
d_gene: TRBD2; v_gene: TRBV19; j_gene: TRBJ2-1; abundance: .; CDR3nt: TGTGCCAGTAGTATAGATGAGACTAGCGGATACAATGAGCAGTTCTTC; CDR3aa: CASSIDETSGYNEQFF
d_gene: TRBD1; v_gene: TRBV5-1; j_gene: TRBJ1-6; abundance: .; CDR3nt: TGCGCCAGCAGCTTGGATGGACAGGGGGTTTCACCCCTCCACTTT; CDR3aa: CASSLDGQGVSPLHF
d_gene: .; v_gene: TRBV20-1; j_gene: TRBJ2-7; abundance: many; CDR3nt: TGCAGTGCTAGAGAAGGTCACAGAGCCTACGAGCAGTACTTC; CDR3aa: CSAREGHRAYEQYF
d_gene: .; v_gene: TRBV29-1; j_gene: TRBJ2-7; abundance: .; CDR3nt: TGCAGCGTTAAGGTTAACTACGAGCAGTACTTC; CDR3aa: CSVKVNYEQYF
d_gene: TRBD1; v_gene: TRBV20-1; j_gene: TRBJ2-5; abundance: many; CDR3nt: TGCAGTGGGCTCACCGGGACAGGCGGAGAGACCCAGTACTTC; CDR3aa: CSGLTGTGGETQYF
d_gene: .; v_gene: TRBV6-1; j_gene: TRBJ2-7; abundance: many; CDR3nt: TGTGCCAGCCCAGGCCGAAAGAGTTACGAGCAGTACTTC; CDR3aa: CASPGRKSYEQYF
d_gene: TRBD2; v_gene: TRBV5-1; j_gene: TRBJ2-1; abundance: few; CDR3nt: TGCGCCAGCAGCTTGATGTTAGCGGGAGGGGAGAATGAGCAGTTCTTC; CDR3aa: CASSLMLAGGENEQFF
d_gene: .; v_gene: TRBV29-1; j_gene: TRBJ1-2; abundance: few; CDR3nt: TGCAGCGTTGAAGGCGCAGACAACTATGGCTACACCTTC; CDR3aa: CSVEGADNYGYTF
d_gene: .; v_gene: TRBV29-1; j_gene: TRBJ1-4; abundance: few; CDR3nt: TGCAGCGTGCTCCAGGACGATGAAAAACTGTTTTTT; CDR3aa: CSVLQDDEKLFF
d_gene: TRBD2; v_gene: TRBV6-1; j_gene: TRBJ2-2; abundance: few; CDR3nt: TGTGCCAGCTCCCGAGCACTAGCGATCACCGGGGAGCTGTTTTTT; CDR3aa: CASSRALAITGELFF
d_gene: .; v_gene: TRBV7-2; j_gene: TRBJ1-2; abundance: many; CDR3nt: TGTGCCAGCAGCTTAGAAATGGATAACTATGGCTACACCTTC; CDR3aa: CASSLEMDNYGYTF
d_gene: .; v_gene: TRBV20-1; j_gene: TRBJ2-5; abundance: many; CDR3nt: TGCAGTGCTAGAGACCCTCTTCAAGAGACCCAGTACTTC; CDR3aa: CSARDPLQETQYF
d_gene: .; v_gene: TRBV5-1; j_gene: TRBJ2-1; abundance: .; CDR3nt: TGCGCCAGCAGCTTGGGGCGGGCTACCTACAATGAGCAGTTCTTC; CDR3aa: CASSLGRATYNEQFF
d_gene: TRBD1; v_gene: TRBV12-3/TRBV12-4; j_gene: TRBJ2-7; abundance: many; CDR3nt: TGTGCCAGCAGTTTAGTTGGTGGGGACAGGGCCCCCTACGAGCAGTACTTC; CDR3aa: CASSLVGGDRAPYEQYF